Listed below are T cell receptor beta chains from one sample, sequenced in a study of T cell repertoires in cytomegalovirus infection. Their recognized antigens are unknown. Each CDR3 protein is one row after TCRdb ran MiXCR on the reads. The table shows hundreds of thousands of distinct CDR3 sequences, with 30% to 40% occurring only once. The sequencing here drew on cultured PBMCs, taken from culture after CMV antigen stimulation. These receptors were obtained from a human donor in good health (CMV status not recorded). Some clones in this sample may be carry-over from other donors' samples. Both conserved end residues are part of each CDR3. Each record gives: clone size, D gene, V gene, J gene, CDR3 DNA, CDR3 protein. D genes are given only for firm matches. Expanded clones are given a class, and other clones once, few, many or no size at all.

once,-,TRBV12-3/TRBV12-4,TRBJ1-2,TGTGCCAGCAGTCCCGGGCCCGATGAAGACACCTTC,CASSPGPDEDTF
-,-,TRBV6-2/TRBV6-3,TRBJ2-7,TGTGCCAGCAGTTACCCACCCTGGACAGAGACCTACGAGCAGTACTTC,CASSYPPWTETYEQYF
-,-,TRBV20-1,TRBJ2-1,TGCAGTGCTGAAACGCAGGGGAAGCAGTTCTTC,CSAETQGKQFF
few,-,TRBV7-2,TRBJ1-1,TGTGCCAGCAGCTTATGGAAGGATTCTGAAGCTTTCTTT,CASSLWKDSEAFF
many,-,TRBV7-2,TRBJ2-1,TGTGCCAGCAGCTTCGGCGGGGCCACCTACAATGAGCAGTTCTTC,CASSFGGATYNEQFF
few,TRBD1,TRBV19,TRBJ2-7,TGTGCCAGTAGTGCCCAGGACAGGCCCTACGAGCAGTACTTC,CASSAQDRPYEQYF
-,TRBD1,TRBV27,TRBJ1-6,TGTGCCAGCAGCGTCGGACAGGGGTGGTCACCCCTCCACTTT,CASSVGQGWSPLHF
-,-,TRBV29-1,TRBJ1-4,TGCAGCGTTGAGGCGGGTGAAAAACTGTTTTTT,CSVEAGEKLFF
few,-,TRBV7-9,TRBJ1-1,TGTGCCAGCAGCTCACCCTTCGTTACTGAAGCTTTCTTT,CASSSPFVTEAFF
few,-,TRBV28,TRBJ1-5,TGTGCCAGCAGGAGTGCCTTCAATCAGCCCCAGCATTTT,CASRSAFNQPQHF
-,-,TRBV6-5,TRBJ2-1,TGTGCCAGCAGTTACCTCACCCCGGACACCAGTTCCCCCTCCTACAATGAGCAGTTCTTC,CASSYLTPDTSSPSYNEQFF
few,TRBD1,TRBV12-3/TRBV12-4,TRBJ2-2,TGTGCCAGCAGGGAGACAGGGACCACCGGGGAGCTGTTTTTT,CASRETGTTGELFF
-,-,TRBV4-2,TRBJ2-3,TGTGCCAGCAGCCAAGATGGGGATTTTAGAGGGGGTGTGGCAGATACGCAGTATTTT,CASSQDGDFRGGVADTQYF
few,-,TRBV10-3,TRBJ2-7,TGTGCCATCAGTACAGGGACCGAATACTACGAGCAGTACTTC,CAISTGTEYYEQYF
-,-,TRBV3-1,TRBJ1-1,TGTGCCAGCAGCCAAGGAGGAAGGGGAACTTTCTTT,CASSQGGRGTFF
-,-,TRBV20-1,TRBJ1-6,TGCAGTGCCCTAAGAGGGGTAGGGTCACCCCTCCACTTT,CSALRGVGSPLHF